The 14 T cell receptor beta chains in this list originate from one sample, sequenced in a study of cytomegalovirus exposure and HLA in healthy donors. PCR primers comprised 60 Vbeta and 13 Jbeta primers. Using immunoSEQ multiplex PCR, the repertoire was profiled, and TCRdb retains in-frame clones only, with some absent. This sample has approximately 160,000 clones, with about 82% found just once. Sequencing was performed on PBMCs. These receptors originate from a female donor in good health and CMV-seronegative.

The rearrangement uses TRBV7-2 and TRBJ2-7, with unresolved D. The germline V and J ends were trimmed by 0 bases and 3 bases, with 3 bases remaining between them. The CDR3 runs 12 residues. In germline, CDR1 is SGHTA, CDR2 FQGNSA. In nucleotides, the CDR3 is TGTGCCAGCAGCTTAGCCTACTACGAGCAGTACTTC. Translating gives CASSLAYYEQYF.

This chain uses TRBV18 with TRBJ1-5; the D gene is possibly TRBD1 (5 bases). The V end lost 3 bases, the J end lost 2 bases, and 14 bases lay between the germline ends. This CDR3 has 16 amino acids. Germline V gives CDR1 KGHSH, CDR2 LQKENI. DNA for the CDR3: TGTGCCAGCTCACCTAGTCTAGGGGCGGGCAATCAGCCCCAGCATTTT. Translation: CASSPSLGAGNQPQHF.

This chain uses TRBV7-6 with TRBJ2-3; 9 bases are shared with TRBD2. This CDR3 spans 17 amino acids. With 1 base clipped from V and 5 bases from J, the junction kept 10 bases outside the gene matches. Germline loops: CDR1 SGHVS, CDR2 FNYEAQ. The CDR3 is CASSLVGGGGARDTQYF. The CDR3 DNA sequence: TGTGCCAGCAGCTTAGTAGGTGGCGGGGGGGCCCGAGATACGCAGTATTTT.

This chain connects TRBV19 to TRBJ2-7; D not certain. Trimming left V 7 bases short and J 0 bases short, with 13 bases between. The CDR3 loop spans 14 amino acids. Germline CDR1 reads LNHDA; CDR2 reads SQIVND (reference sequence). The CDR3 spells CASKAQWSSYEQYF. The CDR3 DNA reads as TGTGCCAGTAAGGCCCAATGGAGCTCCTACGAGCAGTACTTC.

This clone was seen more than once but under ten times. In DNA, the CDR3 is TGTGCCAGCAGTGGGACTAGGGGATTCAATGAGCAGTTCTTC. Protein sequence: CASSGTRGFNEQFF. V is TRBV2 and J is TRBJ2-1, with TRBD2 identical over 7 bases. Trimming removed 4 bases from V and 6 bases from J; junction bases left unmatched: 6. Germline V gives CDR1 SNHLY, CDR2 FYNNEI. The CDR3 totals 14 residues. Filled out from reference TRBV2 and TRBJ2-1, the complete variable domain reads EPEVTQTPSHQVTQMGQEVILRCVPISNHLYFYWYRQILGQKVEFLVSFYNNEISEKSEIFDDQFSVERPDGSNFTLKIRSTKLEDSAMYFCASSGTRGFNEQFFGPGTRLTVL.

This chain uses TRBV11-2 with TRBJ1-2; the match to TRBD1 covers 9 bases. With 5 bases clipped from V and 8 bases from J, the junction kept 9 bases outside the gene matches. Germline CDR1 is SGHAT and CDR2 is FQNNGV. This CDR3 comprises 14 residues. The CDR3 loop is CASSLGDRERGYTF. The CDR3 DNA reads TGTGCCAGCAGCCTCGGGGACAGGGAGAGAGGCTACACCTTC. Together with reference TRBV11-2 and TRBJ1-2, the CDR3 gives the full variable domain: EAGVAQSPRYKIIEKRQSVAFWCNPISGHATLYWYQQILGQGPKLLIQFQNNGVVDDSQLPKDRFSAERLKGVDSTLKIQPAKLEDSAVYLCASSLGDRERGYTFGSGTRLTVV.

The V and J genes are TRBV7-6 and TRBJ2-3; no clear D. Germline CDR1 SGHVS, CDR2 FNYEAQ. This CDR3 region has 13 residues. Trimming took 5 bases from V and 3 from J, leaving 9 bases between them. CDR3 in amino acids: CASSLARTDTQYF. CDR3 nucleotide sequence: TGTGCCAGCAGCCTCGCTAGGACAGATACGCAGTATTTT.

The J gene is TRBJ2-1, the V gene TRBV5-6; the match to TRBD2 covers 10 bases. This CDR3 has 15 residues. In germline, CDR1 is SGHDT, CDR2 YYEEEE. V was clipped by 2 bases and J by 6 bases; unmatched bases: 5. CDR3 protein: CASSFTSGKGNEQFF. Here the CDR3 DNA reads TGTGCCAGCAGCTTTACTAGCGGGAAAGGCAATGAGCAGTTCTTC.

Only a few counts were recorded for this clone. This chain uses TRBV15 with TRBJ1-3; D possibly corresponds to TRBD1 (6 bases). V was cut by 2 bases and J by 0 bases, with 11 bases left in between. From germline, CDR1 is LNHNV and CDR2 YYDKDF (reference sequence). The CDR3 has 16 amino acids. Here the CDR3 reads CATSRKGVNSGNTIYF. For the CDR3, the DNA is TGTGCCACCAGCAGAAAGGGGGTTAACTCTGGAAACACCATATATTTT.

V and J are TRBV28 and TRBJ2-1; weak D call: TRBD1 (6 bases). Trimming took 9 bases from V and 0 from J, leaving 18 bases between them. From germline, CDR1 is MDHEN and CDR2 SYDVKM. CDR3 length: 16 amino acids. For the CDR3, the DNA is TGTGCCAGTCGGCACAGGGTCGGGCGCTCCTACAATGAGCAGTTCTTC. It encodes CASRHRVGRSYNEQFF. Full variable domain (rest looked up from reference TRBV28 and TRBJ2-1): DVKVTQSSRYLVKRTGEKVFLECVQDMDHENMFWYRQDPGLGLRLIYFSYDVKMKEKGDIPEGYSVSREKKERFSLILESASTNQTSMYLCASRHRVGRSYNEQFFGPGTRLTVL.

This clone has a handful of counts. The CDR3 loop reads CASSLAGDRAYEQYF. In DNA form, the CDR3 reads TGTGCCAGCAGCTTAGCCGGGGACAGAGCCTACGAGCAGTACTTC. The chain recombines TRBV7-2 with TRBJ2-7, with TRBD1 matching over 7 bases. The CDR3 covers 15 residues. Germline CDR1 and CDR2: SGHTA and FQGNSA. After removal of 0 bases from V and 2 bases from J, the junction contained 4 bases not matched to a gene. The whole variable domain, remainder taken from reference TRBV7-2 and TRBJ2-7, is GAGVSQSPSNKVTEKGKDVELRCDPISGHTALYWYRQSLGQGLEFLIYFQGNSAPDKSGLPSDRFSAERTGGSVSTLTIQRTQQEDSAVYLCASSLAGDRAYEQYFGPGTRLTVT.

As DNA, the CDR3 is TGTGCCAGCTCCACCAATGCCGCAGGGTGGGCCTACGAGCAGTACTTC. The encoded protein is CASSTNAAGWAYEQYF. The J gene is TRBJ2-7, the V gene TRBV18; D is possibly TRBD1 (5 bases). Germline CDR1 KGHSH, CDR2 LQKENI. V was trimmed by 6 bases and J by 2 bases, leaving 20 bases between them. The CDR3 consists of 16 residues.

On this clone: A junction end diverges from the germline sequence, so it may reflect a read error. The chain links TRBV7-3 to TRBJ2-7, with D uncertain. CDR1 SGHTA and CDR2 FQGTGA come from the germline V gene. The CDR3 is made up of 14 amino acids. The DNA of the CDR3 is TGTGCCAGCAGCCCCCACCCAGGCTCCCACGAGCAGTACTTC. Protein product: CASSPHPGSHEQYF. Drawing the rest from reference TRBV7-3 and TRBJ2-7, the complete variable domain is GAGVSQTPSNKVTEKGKYVELRCDPISGHTALYWYRQSLGQGPEFLIYFQGTGAADDSGLPNDRFFAVRPEGSVSTLKIQRTERGDSAVYLCASSPHPGSHEQYFGPGTRLTVT.

J is TRBJ1-1 and V is TRBV28; no clear D gene. Trimming left V 3 bases short and J 4 bases short, with 3 bases between. The CDR3 sequence is 11 residues long. Germline V CDR1 and CDR2: MDHEN, SYDVKM. The CDR3 bases are TGTGCCAGCAGTTTCGGCACTGAAGCTTTCTTT. Translating it yields CASSFGTEAFF.